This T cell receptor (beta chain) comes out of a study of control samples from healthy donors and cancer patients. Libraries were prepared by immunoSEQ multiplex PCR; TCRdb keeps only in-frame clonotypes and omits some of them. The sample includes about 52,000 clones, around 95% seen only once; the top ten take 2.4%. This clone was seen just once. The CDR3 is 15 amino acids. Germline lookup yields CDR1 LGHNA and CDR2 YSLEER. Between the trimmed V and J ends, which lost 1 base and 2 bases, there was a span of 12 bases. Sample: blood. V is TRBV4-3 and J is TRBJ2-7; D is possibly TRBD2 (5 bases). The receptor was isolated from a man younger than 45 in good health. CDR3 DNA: TGCGCCAGCAGCCAAGCCAGCGGAAGTACCTACGAGCAGTACTTC. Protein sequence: CASSQASGSTYEQYF.